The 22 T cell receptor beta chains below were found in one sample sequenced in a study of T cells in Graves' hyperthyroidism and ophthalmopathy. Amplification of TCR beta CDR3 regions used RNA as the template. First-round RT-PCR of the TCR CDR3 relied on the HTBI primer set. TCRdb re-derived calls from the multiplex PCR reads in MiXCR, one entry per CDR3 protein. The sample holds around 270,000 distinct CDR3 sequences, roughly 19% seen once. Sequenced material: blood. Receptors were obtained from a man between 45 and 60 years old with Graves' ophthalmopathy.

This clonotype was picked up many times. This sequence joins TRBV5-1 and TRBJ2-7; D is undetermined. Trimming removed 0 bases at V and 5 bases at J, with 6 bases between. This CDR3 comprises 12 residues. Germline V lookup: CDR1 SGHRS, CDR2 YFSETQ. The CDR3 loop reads CASSLDSHEQYF. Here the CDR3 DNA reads TGCGCCAGCAGCTTGGATAGTCACGAGCAGTACTTC.

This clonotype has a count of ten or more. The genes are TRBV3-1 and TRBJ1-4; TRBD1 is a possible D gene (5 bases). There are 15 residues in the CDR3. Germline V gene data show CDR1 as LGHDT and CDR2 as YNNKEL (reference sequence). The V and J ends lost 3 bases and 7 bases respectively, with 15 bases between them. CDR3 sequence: CASSQTGAFGEKLFF. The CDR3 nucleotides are TGTGCCAGCAGCCAGACTGGGGCGTTCGGTGAAAAACTGTTTTTT. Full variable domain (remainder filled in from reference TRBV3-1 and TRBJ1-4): DTAVSQTPKYLVTQMGNDKSIKCEQNLGHDTMYWYKQDSKKFLKIMFSYNNKELIINETVPNRFSPKSPDKAHLNLHINSLELGDSAVYFCASSQTGAFGEKLFFGSGTQLSVL.

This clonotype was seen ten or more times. The CDR3 bases are TGTGCCAGCACCGGCCCCCAGGGAAACATTCAGTACTTC. Amino acids: CASTGPQGNIQYF. The chain uses TRBV11-2 and TRBJ2-4, with a weak D call TRBD1 (5 bases). This CDR3 comprises 13 residues. V was cut by 7 bases and J by 6 bases, with 13 bases left in between. Germline assignment: CDR1 SGHAT and CDR2 FQNNGV.

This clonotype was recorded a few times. The CDR3 protein is CAWSDTGRATIGYTF. CDR3 coding DNA: TGTGCCTGGAGTGATACAGGGAGGGCGACTATTGGCTACACCTTC. The rearrangement links TRBV30 to TRBJ1-2; D is perhaps TRBD1 (6 bases). The CDR3 consists of 15 residues. The V end was cut by 1 base, the J end by 7 bases, with 19 bases between. Per germline, CDR1 GTSNPN and CDR2 SVGIG (reference sequence).

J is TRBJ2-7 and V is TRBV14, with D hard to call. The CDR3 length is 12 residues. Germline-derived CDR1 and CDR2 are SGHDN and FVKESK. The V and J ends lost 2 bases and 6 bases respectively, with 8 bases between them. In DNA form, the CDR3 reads TGTGCCAGCAGCCAAACAAGATCCGAGCAGTACTTC. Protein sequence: CASSQTRSEQYF.

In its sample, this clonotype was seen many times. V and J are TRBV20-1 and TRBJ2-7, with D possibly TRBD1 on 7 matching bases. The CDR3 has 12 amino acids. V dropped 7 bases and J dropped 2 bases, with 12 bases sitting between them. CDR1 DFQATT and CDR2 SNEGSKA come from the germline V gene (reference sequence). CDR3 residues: CSGGRGAYEQYF. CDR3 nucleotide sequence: TGCAGTGGGGGCAGGGGGGCCTACGAGCAGTACTTC.

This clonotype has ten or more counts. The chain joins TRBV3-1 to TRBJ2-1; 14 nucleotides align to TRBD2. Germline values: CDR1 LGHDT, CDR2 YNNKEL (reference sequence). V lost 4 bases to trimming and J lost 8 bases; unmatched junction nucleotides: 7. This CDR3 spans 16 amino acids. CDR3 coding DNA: TGTGCCAGCAGCCGCTCGACTAGCGGGAGGGCCGATGAGCAGTTCTTC. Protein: CASSRSTSGRADEQFF.

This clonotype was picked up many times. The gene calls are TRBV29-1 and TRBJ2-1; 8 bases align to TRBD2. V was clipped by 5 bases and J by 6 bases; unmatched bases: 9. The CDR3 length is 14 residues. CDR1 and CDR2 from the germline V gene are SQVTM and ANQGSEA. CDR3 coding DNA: TGCAGCGTTTGGGAGACTAGCGCAAGCAATGAGCAGTTCTTC. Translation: CSVWETSASNEQFF.

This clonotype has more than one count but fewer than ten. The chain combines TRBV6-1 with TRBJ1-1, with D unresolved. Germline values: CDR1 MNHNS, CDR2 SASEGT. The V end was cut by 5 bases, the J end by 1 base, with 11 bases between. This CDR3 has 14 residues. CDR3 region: CASSYRRSNTEAFF. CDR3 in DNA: TGTGCCAGCAGTTACCGCAGGTCGAACACTGAAGCTTTCTTT.

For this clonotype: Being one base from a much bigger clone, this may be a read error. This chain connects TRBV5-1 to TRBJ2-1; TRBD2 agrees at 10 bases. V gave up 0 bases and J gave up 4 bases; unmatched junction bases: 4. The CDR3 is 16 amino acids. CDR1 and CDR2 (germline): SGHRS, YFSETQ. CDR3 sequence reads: CASSLVRTSGYNEQFF. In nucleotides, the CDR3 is TGCGCCAGCAGCTTGGTCAGGACTAGCGGTTACAATGAGCAGTTCTTC. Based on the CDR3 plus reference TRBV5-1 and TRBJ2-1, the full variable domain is KAGVTQTPRYLIKTRGQQVTLSCSPISGHRSVSWYQQTPGQGLQFLFEYFSETQRNKGNFPGRFSGRQFSNSRSEMNVSTLELGDSALYLCASSLVRTSGYNEQFFGPGTRLTVL.

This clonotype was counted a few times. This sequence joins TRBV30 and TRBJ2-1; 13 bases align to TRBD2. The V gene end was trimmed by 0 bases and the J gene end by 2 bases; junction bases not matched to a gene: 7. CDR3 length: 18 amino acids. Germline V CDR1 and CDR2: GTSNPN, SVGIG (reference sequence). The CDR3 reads CAWSVPLAGGLPYNEQFF. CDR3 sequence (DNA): TGTGCCTGGAGTGTACCACTAGCGGGAGGGTTACCCTACAATGAGCAGTTCTTC.

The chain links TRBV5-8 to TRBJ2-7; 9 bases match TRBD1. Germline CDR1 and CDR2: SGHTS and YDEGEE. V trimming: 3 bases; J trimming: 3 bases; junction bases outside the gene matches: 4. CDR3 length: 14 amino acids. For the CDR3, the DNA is TGTGCCAGCAGCTACCTGGGACAGGGCTACGAGCAGTACTTC. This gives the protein CASSYLGQGYEQYF.

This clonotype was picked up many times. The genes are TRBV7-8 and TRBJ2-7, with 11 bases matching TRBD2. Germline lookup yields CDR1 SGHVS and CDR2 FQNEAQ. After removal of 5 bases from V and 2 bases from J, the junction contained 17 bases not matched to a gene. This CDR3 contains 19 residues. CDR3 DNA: TGTGCCAGCAGCGGATCCAATACCGGGACTAGCGGCGTGGCCTACGAGCAGTACTTC. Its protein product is CASSGSNTGTSGVAYEQYF.

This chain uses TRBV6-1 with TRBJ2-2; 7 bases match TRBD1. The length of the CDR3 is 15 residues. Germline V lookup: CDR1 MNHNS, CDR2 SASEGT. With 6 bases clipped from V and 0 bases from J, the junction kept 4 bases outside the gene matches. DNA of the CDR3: TGTGCCAGCAGGGGGACAGCCTCGAACACCGGGGAGCTGTTTTTT. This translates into CASRGTASNTGELFF.

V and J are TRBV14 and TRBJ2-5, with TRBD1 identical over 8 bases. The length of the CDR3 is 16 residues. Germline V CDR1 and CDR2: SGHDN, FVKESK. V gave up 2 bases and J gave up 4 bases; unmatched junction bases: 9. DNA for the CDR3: TGTGCCAGCAGCCAACAGGGGGCCCGCGAGAGAGAGACCCAGTACTTC. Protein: CASSQQGARERETQYF.

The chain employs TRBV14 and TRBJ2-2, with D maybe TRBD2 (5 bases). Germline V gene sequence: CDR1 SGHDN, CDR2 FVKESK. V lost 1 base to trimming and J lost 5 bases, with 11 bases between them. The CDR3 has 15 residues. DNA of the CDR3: TGTGCCAGCAGCCAAGCGTTGGCGGGTACCGGGGAGCTGTTTTTT. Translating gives CASSQALAGTGELFF.

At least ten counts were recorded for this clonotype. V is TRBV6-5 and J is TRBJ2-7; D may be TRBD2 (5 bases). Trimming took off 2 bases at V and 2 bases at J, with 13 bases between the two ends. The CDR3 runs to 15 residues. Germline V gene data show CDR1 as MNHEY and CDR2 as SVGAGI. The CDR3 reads CASSYSPRGPYEQYF. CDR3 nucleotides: TGTGCCAGCAGTTACAGCCCTCGGGGTCCCTACGAGCAGTACTTC.

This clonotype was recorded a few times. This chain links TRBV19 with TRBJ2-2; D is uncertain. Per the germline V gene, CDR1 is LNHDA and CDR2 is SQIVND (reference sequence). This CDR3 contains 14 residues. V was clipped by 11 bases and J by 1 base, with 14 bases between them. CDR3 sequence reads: CAAQRQLNTGELFF. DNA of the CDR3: TGTGCCGCGCAGAGGCAGTTGAACACCGGGGAGCTGTTTTTT.

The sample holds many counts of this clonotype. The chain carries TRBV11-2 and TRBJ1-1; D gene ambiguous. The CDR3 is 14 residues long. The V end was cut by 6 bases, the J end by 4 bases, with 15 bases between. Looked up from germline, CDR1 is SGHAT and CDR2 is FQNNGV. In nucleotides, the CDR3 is TGTGCCAGCAGTCCGCGGGGTGGGAGCACTGAAGCTTTCTTT. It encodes CASSPRGGSTEAFF.

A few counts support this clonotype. The CDR3, as DNA: TGTGCCTGGAGACAAAAACAGGACAATCAGCCCCAGCATTTT. Its translation is CAWRQKQDNQPQHF. The rearrangement links TRBV30 to TRBJ1-5; D perhaps matches TRBD1 (5 bases). CDR1 is GTSNPN and CDR2 is SVGIG in the germline V gene (reference sequence). V lost 3 bases, J lost 3 bases, and 12 bases lay in between. The CDR3 runs to 14 residues.

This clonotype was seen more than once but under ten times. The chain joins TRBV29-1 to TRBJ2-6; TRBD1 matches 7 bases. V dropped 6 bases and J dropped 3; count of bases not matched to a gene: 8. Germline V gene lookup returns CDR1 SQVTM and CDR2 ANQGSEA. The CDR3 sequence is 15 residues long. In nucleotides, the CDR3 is TGCAGCGTGGAAACAGGGGTCGTTGGGGCCAACGTCCTGACTTTC. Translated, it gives CSVETGVVGANVLTF.

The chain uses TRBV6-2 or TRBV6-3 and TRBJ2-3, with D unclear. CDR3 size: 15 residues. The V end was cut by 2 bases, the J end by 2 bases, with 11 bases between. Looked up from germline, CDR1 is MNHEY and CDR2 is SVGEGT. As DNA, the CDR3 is TGTGCCAGCAGTTACAGAGGAGTATTCACAGATACGCAGTATTTT. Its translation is CASSYRGVFTDTQYF.